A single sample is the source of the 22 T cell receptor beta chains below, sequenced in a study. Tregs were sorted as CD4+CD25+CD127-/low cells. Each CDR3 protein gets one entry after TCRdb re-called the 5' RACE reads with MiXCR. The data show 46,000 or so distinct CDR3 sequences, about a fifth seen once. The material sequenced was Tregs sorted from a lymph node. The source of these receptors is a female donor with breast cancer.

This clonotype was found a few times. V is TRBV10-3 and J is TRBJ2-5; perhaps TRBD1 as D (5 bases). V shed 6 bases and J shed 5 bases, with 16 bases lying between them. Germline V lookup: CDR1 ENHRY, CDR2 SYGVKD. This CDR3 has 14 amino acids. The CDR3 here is CAIRQRGATETQYF. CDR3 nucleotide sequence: TGTGCCATCAGACAGCGTGGGGCGACCGAGACCCAGTACTTC.

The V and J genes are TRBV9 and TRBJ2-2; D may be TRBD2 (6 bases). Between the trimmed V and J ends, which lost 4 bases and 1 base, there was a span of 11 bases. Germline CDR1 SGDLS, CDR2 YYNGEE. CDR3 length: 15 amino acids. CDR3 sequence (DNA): TGTGCCAGCAGCTTACCGGGACTGAACACCGGGGAGCTGTTTTTT. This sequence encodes CASSLPGLNTGELFF.

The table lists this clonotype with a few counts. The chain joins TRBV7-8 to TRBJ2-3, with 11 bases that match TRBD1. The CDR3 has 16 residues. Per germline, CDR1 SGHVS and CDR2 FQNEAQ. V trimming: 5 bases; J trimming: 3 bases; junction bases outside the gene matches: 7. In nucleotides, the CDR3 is TGTGCCAGCAGCACACGGACAGGGGGCATTACAGATACGCAGTATTTT. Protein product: CASSTRTGGITDTQYF.

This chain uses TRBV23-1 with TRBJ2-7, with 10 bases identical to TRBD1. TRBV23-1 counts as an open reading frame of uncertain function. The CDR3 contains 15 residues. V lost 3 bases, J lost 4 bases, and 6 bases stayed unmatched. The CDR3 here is CASSQYGTGDYEQYF. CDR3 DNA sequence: TGCGCCAGCAGTCAGTACGGGACAGGGGATTACGAGCAGTACTTC.

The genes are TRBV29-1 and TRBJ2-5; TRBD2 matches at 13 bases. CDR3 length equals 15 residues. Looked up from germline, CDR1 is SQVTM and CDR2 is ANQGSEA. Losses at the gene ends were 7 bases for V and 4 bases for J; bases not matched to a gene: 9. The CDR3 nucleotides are TGCAGCGGGACTAGCGGGAGACCCGCTGGAGAGACCCAGTACTTC. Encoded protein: CSGTSGRPAGETQYF.

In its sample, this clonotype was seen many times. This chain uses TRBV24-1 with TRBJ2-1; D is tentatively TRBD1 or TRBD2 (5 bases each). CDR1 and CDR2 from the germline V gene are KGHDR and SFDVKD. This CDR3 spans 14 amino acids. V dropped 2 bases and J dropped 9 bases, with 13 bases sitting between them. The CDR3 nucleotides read TGTGCCACCAGTGATTATCCAGGGACGGGTGAGCAGTTCTTC. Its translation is CATSDYPGTGEQFF.

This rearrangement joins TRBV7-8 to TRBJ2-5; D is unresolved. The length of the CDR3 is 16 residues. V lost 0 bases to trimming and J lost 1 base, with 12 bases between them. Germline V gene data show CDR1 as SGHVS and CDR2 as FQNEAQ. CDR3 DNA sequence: TGTGCCAGCAGCTTAGCGAGGCTCCAGCTCCAAGAGACCCAGTACTTC. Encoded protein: CASSLARLQLQETQYF.

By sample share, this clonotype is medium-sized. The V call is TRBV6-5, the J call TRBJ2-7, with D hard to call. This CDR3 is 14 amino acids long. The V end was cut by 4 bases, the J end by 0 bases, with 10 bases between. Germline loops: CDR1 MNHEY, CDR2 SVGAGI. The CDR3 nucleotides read TGTGCCAGCAGTTTTTCGGTTAGCTCCTACGAGCAGTACTTC. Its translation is CASSFSVSSYEQYF.

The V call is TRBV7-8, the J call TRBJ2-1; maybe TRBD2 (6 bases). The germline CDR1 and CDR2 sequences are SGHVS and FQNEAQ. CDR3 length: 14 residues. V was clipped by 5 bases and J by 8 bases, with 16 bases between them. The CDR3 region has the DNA TGTGCCAGCAGCCCCCGAGGTAGCGGCGATGAGCAGTTCTTC. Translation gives CASSPRGSGDEQFF.

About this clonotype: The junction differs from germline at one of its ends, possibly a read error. The DNA of the CDR3 is TGCGGTGCTCCCCTAGCGGGAGTTATGAATGAGCAGTTCTTC. This translates into CGAPLAGVMNEQFF. The chain has TRBV20-1 and TRBJ2-1; TRBD2 aligns across 10 bases. This CDR3 region has 14 residues. Germline V lookup: CDR1 DFQATT, CDR2 SNEGSKA (reference sequence).

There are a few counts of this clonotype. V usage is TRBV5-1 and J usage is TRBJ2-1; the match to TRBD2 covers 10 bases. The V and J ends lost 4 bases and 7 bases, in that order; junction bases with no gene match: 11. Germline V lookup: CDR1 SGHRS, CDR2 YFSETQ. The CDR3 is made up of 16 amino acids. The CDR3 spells CASSLRAGGTRNEQFF. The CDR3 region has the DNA TGCGCCAGCAGCCTTCGAGCGGGAGGGACCCGGAATGAGCAGTTCTTC. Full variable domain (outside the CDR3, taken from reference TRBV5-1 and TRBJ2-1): KAGVTQTPRYLIKTRGQQVTLSCSPISGHRSVSWYQQTPGQGLQFLFEYFSETQRNKGNFPGRFSGRQFSNSRSEMNVSTLELGDSALYLCASSLRAGGTRNEQFFGPGTRLTVL.

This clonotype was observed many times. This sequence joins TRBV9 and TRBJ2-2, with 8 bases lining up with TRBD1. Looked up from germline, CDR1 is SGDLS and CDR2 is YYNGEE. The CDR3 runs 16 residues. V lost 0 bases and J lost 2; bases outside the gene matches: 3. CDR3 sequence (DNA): TGTGCCAGCAGCGTAGAACAGGGGGTAAACACCGGGGAGCTGTTTTTT. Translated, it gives CASSVEQGVNTGELFF.

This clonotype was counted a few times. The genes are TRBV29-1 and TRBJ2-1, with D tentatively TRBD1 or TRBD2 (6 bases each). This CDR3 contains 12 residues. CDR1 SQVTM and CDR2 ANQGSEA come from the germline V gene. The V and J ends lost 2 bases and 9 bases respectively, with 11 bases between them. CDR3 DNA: TGCAGCGTTGAAAGGGGGGCGAGTGAGCAGTTCTTC. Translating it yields CSVERGASEQFF.

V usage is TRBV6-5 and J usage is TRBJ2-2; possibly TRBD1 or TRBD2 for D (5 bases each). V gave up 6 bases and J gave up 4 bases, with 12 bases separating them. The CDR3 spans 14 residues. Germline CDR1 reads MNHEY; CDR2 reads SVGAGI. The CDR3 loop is CASRTGTCTGELFF. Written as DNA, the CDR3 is TGTGCCAGCAGGACCGGGACCTGCACCGGGGAGCTGTTTTTT.

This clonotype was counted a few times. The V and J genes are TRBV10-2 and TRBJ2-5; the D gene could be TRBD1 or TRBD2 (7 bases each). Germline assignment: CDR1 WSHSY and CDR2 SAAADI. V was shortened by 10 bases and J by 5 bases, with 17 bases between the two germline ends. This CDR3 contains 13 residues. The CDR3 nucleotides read TGCGCCACGACCAGCGGGACAGACGAGACCCAGTACTTC. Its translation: CATTSGTDETQYF.

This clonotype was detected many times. CDR3 sequence (DNA): TGTGCCAGCAGCTCTCCTAGCGGGAATAATGAGCAGTTCTTC. It translates to CASSSPSGNNEQFF. The chain links TRBV7-3 to TRBJ2-1, with 9 positions matching TRBD2. The V segment lost 4 bases and the J segment 7 bases; nucleotides outside the gene matches: 5. In germline, CDR1 is SGHTA, CDR2 FQGTGA. The length of the CDR3 is 14 residues.

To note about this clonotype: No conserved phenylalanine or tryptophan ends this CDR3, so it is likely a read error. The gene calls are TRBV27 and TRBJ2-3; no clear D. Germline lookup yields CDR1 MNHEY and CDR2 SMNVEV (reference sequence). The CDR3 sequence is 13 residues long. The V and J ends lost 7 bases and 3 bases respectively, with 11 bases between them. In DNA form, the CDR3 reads TGTGCCAGCACCCCCTCCGGGACAGATACGCAGTATTCT. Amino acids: CASTPSGTDTQYS.

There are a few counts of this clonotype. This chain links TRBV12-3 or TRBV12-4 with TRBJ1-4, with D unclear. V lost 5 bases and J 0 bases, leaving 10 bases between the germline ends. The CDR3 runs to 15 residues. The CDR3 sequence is CASSRQGATNEKLFF. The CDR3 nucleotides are TGTGCCAGCAGTAGACAAGGTGCAACTAATGAAAAACTGTTTTTT.

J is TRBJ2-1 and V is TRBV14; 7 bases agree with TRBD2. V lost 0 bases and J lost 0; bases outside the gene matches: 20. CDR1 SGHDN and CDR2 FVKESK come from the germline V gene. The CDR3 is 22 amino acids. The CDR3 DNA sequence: TGTGCCAGCAGCCAAGATCGGCCGAGGGCTAGCGGCTATGACCCCTCCTACAATGAGCAGTTCTTC. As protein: CASSQDRPRASGYDPSYNEQFF. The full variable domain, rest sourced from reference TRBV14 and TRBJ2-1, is EAGVTQFPSHSVIEKGQTVTLRCDPISGHDNLYWYRRVMGKEIKFLLHFVKESKQDESGMPNNRFLAERTGGTYSTLKVQPAELEDSGVYFCASSQDRPRASGYDPSYNEQFFGPGTRLTVL.

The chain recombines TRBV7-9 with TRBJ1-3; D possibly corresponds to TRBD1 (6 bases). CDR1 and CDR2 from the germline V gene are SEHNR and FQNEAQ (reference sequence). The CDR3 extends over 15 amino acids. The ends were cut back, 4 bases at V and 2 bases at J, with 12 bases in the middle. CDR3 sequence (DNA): TGTGCCAGCAGCTCGTCCGGGACACCTGGAAACACCATATATTTT. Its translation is CASSSSGTPGNTIYF.

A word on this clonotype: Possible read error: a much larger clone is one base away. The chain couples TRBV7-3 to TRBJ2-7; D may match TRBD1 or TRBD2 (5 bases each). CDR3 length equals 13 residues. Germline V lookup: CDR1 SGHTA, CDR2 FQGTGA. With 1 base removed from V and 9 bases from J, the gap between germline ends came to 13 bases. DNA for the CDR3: TGTGCCAGCAGCTTAAACCGGGGCCACGGGCAGTACTTC. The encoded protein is CASSLNRGHGQYF.

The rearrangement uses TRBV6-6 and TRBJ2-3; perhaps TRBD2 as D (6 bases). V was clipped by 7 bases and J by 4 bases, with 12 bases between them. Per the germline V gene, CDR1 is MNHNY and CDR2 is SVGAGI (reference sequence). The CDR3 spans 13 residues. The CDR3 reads CASTREPADTQYF. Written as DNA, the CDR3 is TGTGCCAGCACCCGGGAGCCCGCAGATACGCAGTATTTT.